This TCR beta chain was captured in a study of T cells after yellow fever vaccination. Study background: The authors prepared low-cell-number fractions using SMART-Seq v4 Ultra Low Input. General study findings and limits: Post-booster repertoires contained most primary-vaccination clones again (approximately 95% CD4, approximately 86% CD8). Clonotypes shared by both compartments, CD4 and CD8, made up a small share.

This clonotype has only a few counts. Its target is not known. As TCR cDNA was made by 5'RACE template switching, a universal primer site and UMIs were added. TCRdb fed the 5' RACE reads into MiXCR, producing one record per CDR3 protein. The data hold a few hundred thousand distinct CDR3 sequences, with about 4% observed a single time. The material sequenced was PBMCs, taken 5 days after the yellow fever booster vaccination. The receptor's source is a man aged 18 to 29 who received the YFV17D yellow fever vaccine.

The CDR3 is CSAPRGGDTEAFF. DNA for the CDR3: TGCAGTGCCCCACGGGGGGGGGACACTGAAGCTTTCTTT. This chain joins TRBV20-1 and TRBJ1-1; tentative D call: TRBD1 (5 bases). Trimming removed 6 bases from V and 3 bases from J, with 14 bases in between. CDR3 size: 13 residues. CDR1 is DFQATT and CDR2 is SNEGSKA in the germline V gene (reference sequence).